A selection of T cell receptor beta chains follows, all from one sample in a study of blood T cells in healthy people across ages. Using its own MiXCR run on the 5' RACE reads, TCRdb lists one record per CDR3 protein. The table lists about 1.8 million distinct CDR3 sequences, 40% to 55% of them singletons. Sequencing input: blood. The source of these receptors is a woman aged 40-49 years in good health. Both conserved end residues are part of each CDR3. A D gene is named only where the DNA matches it firmly. Not all rows give a size; the values are once, few, many and, for expanded clones, a class.

cdr3_length j_call clone_size d_call v_call cdr3_aa cdr3_nt
16 TRBJ1-5 few . TRBV6-5 CASRRTAGAGNQPQHF TGTGCCAGCAGACGTACCGCGGGGGCCGGCAATCAGCCCCAGCATTTT
18 TRBJ2-3 . TRBD1 TRBV27 CASSLSSMTGSSTDTQYF TGTGCCAGCAGTTTATCCTCTATGACAGGGTCTAGCACAGATACGCAGTATTTT
14 TRBJ2-2 . . TRBV7-2 CASAQRVNPGELFF TGTGCCAGCGCCCAGAGGGTTAACCCCGGGGAGCTGTTTTTT
16 TRBJ2-4 few TRBD2 TRBV15 CATSRSSTSGAKEQYF TGTGCCACCAGCAGATCCTCAACTAGCGGGGCTAAGGAGCAGTACTTC
13 TRBJ2-5 . TRBD2 TRBV20-1 CSATGLAGNEQYF TGCAGTGCTACGGGACTAGCAGGCAATGAGCAGTACTTC
13 TRBJ1-6 . . TRBV12-3/TRBV12-4 CASTDRLNSPLHF TGTGCCAGCACCGACAGGTTGAATTCACCCCTCCACTTT
14 TRBJ1-1 . TRBD1 TRBV7-9 CASSRGTGSWVAFF TGTGCCAGCAGCCGGGGGACAGGTTCTTGGGTAGCTTTCTTT
15 TRBJ2-7 . . TRBV5-1 CASSRDRPLSYEQYF TGCGCCAGCAGCCGTGACAGACCCCTCTCCTACGAGCAGTACTTC
13 TRBJ2-7 . . TRBV5-1 CASSLNGDNEQYF TGCGCCAGCAGCTTGAACGGCGACAATGAGCAGTACTTC
16 TRBJ2-3 . . TRBV5-8 CASSLASDRVTDTQYF TGTGCCAGCAGCTTGGCCAGTGACCGGGTCACAGATACGCAGTATTTT
16 TRBJ1-1 . TRBD1 TRBV12-3/TRBV12-4 CASRKSWTGLYTEAFF TGTGCCAGCAGAAAATCTTGGACAGGGTTATACACTGAAGCTTTCTTT
16 TRBJ1-2 few TRBD1 TRBV27 CASSSRSSTGAYGYTF TGTGCCAGCAGTTCCCGGTCTTCGACAGGGGCTTATGGCTACACCTTC
15 TRBJ2-7 . . TRBV11-2 CASSLGLGLSYEQYF TGTGCCAGCAGCTTGGGACTGGGGCTCTCCTACGAGCAGTACTTC
12 TRBJ2-5 . . TRBV10-3 CAISDWKETQYF TGTGCCATCAGTGACTGGAAAGAGACCCAGTACTTC
16 TRBJ2-1 once TRBD2 TRBV6-1 CASSVVLAGGNNEQFF TGTGCCAGCAGTGTGGTCCTAGCGGGGGGGAACAATGAGCAGTTCTTC
14 TRBJ2-3 . . TRBV29-1 CSVWGTTRTDTQYF TGCAGCGTTTGGGGGACCACTCGCACAGATACGCAGTATTTT
17 TRBJ2-4 . TRBD2 TRBV2 CASSEASGGVAKNIQYF TGTGCCAGCAGTGAGGCTAGCGGGGGGGTAGCCAAAAACATTCAGTACTTC
15 TRBJ2-7 . TRBD2 TRBV2 CASRFTGTSTSEQYF TGTGCCAGCAGATTCACCGGGACTAGCACCAGCGAGCAGTACTTC
15 TRBJ2-2 . TRBD2 TRBV28 CATEVRGGITGELFF TGTGCCACCGAGGTACGGGGGGGCATCACCGGGGAGCTGTTTTTT
17 TRBJ1-2 few TRBD1 TRBV4-3 CASSQESGAGGTEGYTF TGCGCCAGCAGCCAAGAATCGGGGGCAGGGGGTACGGAGGGCTACACCTTT
19 TRBJ2-6 few . TRBV6-5 CASSYSSVGKGSGANVLTF TGTGCCAGCAGTTACTCCTCGGTAGGGAAAGGCTCTGGGGCCAACGTCCTGACTTTC
14 TRBJ2-5 . . TRBV20-1 CSAGMETVQETQYF TGCAGTGCGGGAATGGAGACGGTACAAGAGACCCAGTACTTC
14 TRBJ2-5 few . TRBV21-1 CAIDIGQGRETQYF TGTGCCATCGATATTGGACAGGGGAGGGAGACCCAGTACTTC
14 TRBJ2-1 . . TRBV27 CASSFGQGGDEQFF TGTGCCAGCAGTTTTGGGCAGGGGGGCGATGAGCAGTTCTTC
13 TRBJ1-1 . . TRBV24-1 CATSDLGDGEAFF TGTGCCACCAGTGATTTGGGGGACGGTGAAGCTTTCTTT
13 TRBJ2-3 few . TRBV29-1 CSVGGGLGDTQYF TGCAGCGTTGGGGGGGGGCTAGGTGATACGCAGTATTTT
16 TRBJ2-5 . TRBD2 TRBV10-3 CAITPSGGPSGETQYF TGTGCCATCACCCCTAGCGGGGGGCCCTCTGGAGAGACCCAGTACTTC
14 TRBJ2-7 . TRBD1 TRBV10-1 CASSDRQGAFEQYF TGCGCCAGCAGCGATAGACAGGGGGCTTTCGAGCAGTACTTC
14 TRBJ2-1 few . TRBV6-2/TRBV6-3 CASSYGQGHNEQFF TGTGCCAGCAGTTACGGGCAGGGGCACAATGAGCAGTTCTTC
16 TRBJ2-1 . TRBD2 TRBV5-5 CASSSPAGDAFGEQFF TGTGCCAGCAGCTCACCAGCGGGGGACGCTTTTGGTGAGCAGTTCTTC
15 TRBJ1-2 . TRBD1 TRBV7-2 CASSLAQGVINGYTF TGTGCCAGCAGCTTAGCACAGGGGGTAATTAATGGCTACACCTTC
12 TRBJ2-7 . . TRBV2 CASSGYRNEQYF TGTGCCAGCAGTGGTTACCGGAACGAGCAGTACTTC
12 TRBJ2-1 . . TRBV2 CASPGLDNEQFF TGTGCCAGTCCGGGACTGGACAATGAGCAGTTCTTC
13 TRBJ1-2 . . TRBV7-2 CASSFYRNYGYTF TGTGCCAGCAGCTTTTACAGGAACTATGGCTACACCTTC
12 TRBJ1-1 few . TRBV18 CASSPGITEAFF TGTGCCAGCTCCCCAGGGATAACTGAAGCTTTCTTT
17 TRBJ2-7 few TRBD1 TRBV2 CASIEGRGQGKGYEQYF TGTGCCAGCATCGAAGGTCGGGGACAGGGAAAAGGGTACGAGCAGTACTTC
14 TRBJ1-5 . TRBD1 TRBV4-1 CASSIQGSHQPQHF TGCGCCAGCTCTATACAGGGGAGCCATCAGCCCCAGCATTTT
12 TRBJ2-1 . . TRBV4-1 CASSQDFDEQFF TGCGCCAGCAGCCAAGACTTTGATGAGCAGTTCTTC
14 TRBJ2-7 once TRBD1 TRBV15 CATSRGTGAYEQYF TGTGCCACCAGCAGAGGGACAGGGGCCTACGAGCAGTACTTC
12 TRBJ2-3 . . TRBV7-2 CASSTYLDTQYF TGTGCCAGCAGCACCTACCTGGATACGCAGTATTTT
15 TRBJ1-1 . TRBD1 TRBV5-1 CASSFTTGPNTEAFF TGCGCCAGCAGCTTTACGACAGGGCCGAACACTGAAGCTTTCTTT
15 TRBJ1-6 few . TRBV20-1 CSAKSGSSYNSPLHF TGCAGTGCTAAGAGTGGGAGCTCCTATAATTCACCCCTCCACTTT
20 TRBJ2-7 . . TRBV7-9 CASSLEGGFGLGSSYNEQYF TGTGCCAGCAGCTTAGAAGGAGGATTCGGTTTGGGGTCGTCCTACAATGAGCAGTACTTC
16 TRBJ2-3 . . TRBV5-1 CASGNSPQRGTDTQYF TGCGCCAGCGGTAACTCCCCCCAGCGGGGCACAGATACGCAGTATTTT
15 TRBJ1-1 once . TRBV27 CASSFGGLVNTEAFF TGTGCCAGCAGTTTCGGGGGACTCGTGAACACTGAAGCTTTCTTT
13 TRBJ1-2 . . TRBV5-1 CASSVDRAAGYTF TGCGCCAGCAGCGTGGATCGCGCGGCGGGCTACACCTTC
18 TRBJ2-3 . . TRBV20-1 CSARARVSGEGGTDTQYF TGCAGTGCTAGGGCTCGAGTTTCGGGAGAGGGTGGCACAGATACGCAGTATTTT
14 TRBJ2-4 . . TRBV5-1 CASSSTLSKNIQYF TGCGCCAGCAGCTCGACTTTGTCCAAAAACATTCAGTACTTC
13 TRBJ2-1 few . TRBV20-1 CSARTGSYNEQFF TGCAGTGCCCGGACCGGTTCCTACAATGAGCAGTTCTTC
13 TRBJ2-5 few TRBD1 TRBV12-3/TRBV12-4 CASRTGEVGTQYF TGTGCCAGCAGGACAGGGGAGGTGGGGACCCAGTACTTC
14 TRBJ2-7 few . TRBV29-1 CSVGWGRGNYEQYF TGCAGCGTTGGGTGGGGTAGGGGGAATTACGAGCAGTACTTC